This T cell receptor beta chain derives from a study of blood T cell repertoires in COVID-19. Germline loops: CDR1 MDHEN, CDR2 SYDVKM. V lost 4 bases, J lost 10 bases, and 22 bases lay in between. The CDR3 covers 16 residues. Methods used by the authors: By means of reference gene primer amplification, nucleated cell counts were estimated. Clones were read by immunoSEQ multiplex PCR, and TCRdb kept only the in-frame ones, dropping some. V and J calls and clone size are given by that table; D and trimming were obtained from the DNA. Found here are roughly 430,000 clones, more than 70% of them singletons; the top ten hold approximately 1.5%. The participants were between 18 and 89 years old and came from about two dozen US areas. Exposed enrollees encountered a COVID-19 case at some point within 2 weeks before study entry.

This chain joins TRBV28 and TRBJ1-4; a weak D match, TRBD1 (5 bases). This TCR was sampled from a woman between 18 and 29 years old who had been exposed to COVID-19. The specimen sequenced was PBMCs or T cells enriched from blood (not recorded which). CDR3 amino acids: CASSSPSQGLDVKLFF. CDR3 in DNA: TGTGCCAGCAGTTCCCCTTCGCAGGGCCTAGACGTAAAACTGTTTTTT.